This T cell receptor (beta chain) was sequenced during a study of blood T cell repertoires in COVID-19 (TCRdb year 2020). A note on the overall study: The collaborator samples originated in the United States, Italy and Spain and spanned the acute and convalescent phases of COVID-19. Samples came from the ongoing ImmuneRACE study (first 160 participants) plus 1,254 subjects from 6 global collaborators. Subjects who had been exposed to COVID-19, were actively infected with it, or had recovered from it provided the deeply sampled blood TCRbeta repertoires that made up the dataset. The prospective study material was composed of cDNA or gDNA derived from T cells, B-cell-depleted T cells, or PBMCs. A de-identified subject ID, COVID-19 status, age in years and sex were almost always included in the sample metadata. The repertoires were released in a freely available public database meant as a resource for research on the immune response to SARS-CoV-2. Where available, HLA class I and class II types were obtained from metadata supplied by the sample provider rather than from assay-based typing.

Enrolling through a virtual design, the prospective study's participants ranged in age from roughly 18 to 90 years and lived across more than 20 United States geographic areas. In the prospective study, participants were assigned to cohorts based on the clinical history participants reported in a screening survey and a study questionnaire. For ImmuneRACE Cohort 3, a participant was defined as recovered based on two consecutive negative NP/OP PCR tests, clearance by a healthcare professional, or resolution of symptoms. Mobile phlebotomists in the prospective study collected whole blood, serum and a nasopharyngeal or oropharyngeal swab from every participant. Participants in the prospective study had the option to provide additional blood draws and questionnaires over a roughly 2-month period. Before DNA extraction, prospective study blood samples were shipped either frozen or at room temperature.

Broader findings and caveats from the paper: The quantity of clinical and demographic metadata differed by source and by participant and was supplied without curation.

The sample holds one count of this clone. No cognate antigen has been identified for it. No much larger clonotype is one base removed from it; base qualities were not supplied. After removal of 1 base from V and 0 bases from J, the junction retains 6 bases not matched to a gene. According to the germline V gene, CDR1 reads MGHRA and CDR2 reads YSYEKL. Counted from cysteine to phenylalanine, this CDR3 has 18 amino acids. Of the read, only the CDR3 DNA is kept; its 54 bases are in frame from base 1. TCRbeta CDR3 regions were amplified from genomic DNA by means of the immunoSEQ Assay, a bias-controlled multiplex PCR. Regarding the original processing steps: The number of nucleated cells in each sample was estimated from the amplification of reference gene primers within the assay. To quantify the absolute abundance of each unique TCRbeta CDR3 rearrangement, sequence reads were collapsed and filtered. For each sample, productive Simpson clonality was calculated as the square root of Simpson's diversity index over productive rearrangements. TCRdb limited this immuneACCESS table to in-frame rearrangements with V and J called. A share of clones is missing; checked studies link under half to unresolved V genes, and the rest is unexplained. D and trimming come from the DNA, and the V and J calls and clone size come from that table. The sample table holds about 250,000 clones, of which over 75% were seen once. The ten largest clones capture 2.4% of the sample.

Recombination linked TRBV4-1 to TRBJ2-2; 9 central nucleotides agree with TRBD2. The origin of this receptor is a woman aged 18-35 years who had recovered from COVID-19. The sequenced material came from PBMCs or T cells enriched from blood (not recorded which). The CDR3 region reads CASSQGRLAGPNTGELFF. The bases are TGCGCCAGCAGCCAAGGGAGGCTAGCGGGGCCGAACACCGGGGAGCTGTTTTTT.